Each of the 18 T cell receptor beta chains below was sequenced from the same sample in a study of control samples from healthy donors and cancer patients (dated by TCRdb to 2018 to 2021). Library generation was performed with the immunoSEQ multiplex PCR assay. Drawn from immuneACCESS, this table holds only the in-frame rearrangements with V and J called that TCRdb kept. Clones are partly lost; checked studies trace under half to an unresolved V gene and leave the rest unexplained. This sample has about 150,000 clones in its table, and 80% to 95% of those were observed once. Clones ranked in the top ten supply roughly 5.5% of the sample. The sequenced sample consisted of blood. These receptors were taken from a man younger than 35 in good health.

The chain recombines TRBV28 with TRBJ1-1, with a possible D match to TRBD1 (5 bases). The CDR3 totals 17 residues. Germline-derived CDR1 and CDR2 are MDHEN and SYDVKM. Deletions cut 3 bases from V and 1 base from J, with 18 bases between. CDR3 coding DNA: TGTGCCAGCAGTTTTTCTTATCTATTGGGGGGGAACACTGAAGCTTTCTTT. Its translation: CASSFSYLLGGNTEAFF.

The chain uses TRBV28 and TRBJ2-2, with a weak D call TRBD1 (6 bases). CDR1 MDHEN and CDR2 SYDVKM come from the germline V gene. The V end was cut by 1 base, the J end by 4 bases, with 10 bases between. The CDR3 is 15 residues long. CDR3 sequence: CASSLFAGVTGELFF. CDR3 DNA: TGTGCCAGCAGTTTATTCGCAGGGGTCACCGGGGAGCTGTTTTTT.

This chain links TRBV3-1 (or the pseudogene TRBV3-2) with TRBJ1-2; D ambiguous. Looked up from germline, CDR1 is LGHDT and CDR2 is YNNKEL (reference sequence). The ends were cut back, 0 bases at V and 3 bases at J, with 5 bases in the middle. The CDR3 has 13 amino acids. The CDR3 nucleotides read TGTGCCAGCAGCCAAGACGCACACTATGGCTACACCTTC. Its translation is CASSQDAHYGYTF.

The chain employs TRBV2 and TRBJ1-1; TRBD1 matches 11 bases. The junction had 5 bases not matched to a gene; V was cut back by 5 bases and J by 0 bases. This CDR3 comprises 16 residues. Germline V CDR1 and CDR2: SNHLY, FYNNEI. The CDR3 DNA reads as TGTGCCAGCAGTTACGGACAGGGGGCGATGAACACTGAAGCTTTCTTT. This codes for CASSYGQGAMNTEAFF.

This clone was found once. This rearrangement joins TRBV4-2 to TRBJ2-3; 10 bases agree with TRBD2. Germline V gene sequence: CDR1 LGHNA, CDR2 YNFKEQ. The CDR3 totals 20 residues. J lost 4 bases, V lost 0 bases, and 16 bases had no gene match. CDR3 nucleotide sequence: TGTGCCAGCAGCCAAGACCCGAGTCCCGGAGCGGGGGGGCAGGCAGATACGCAGTATTTT. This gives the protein CASSQDPSPGAGGQADTQYF.

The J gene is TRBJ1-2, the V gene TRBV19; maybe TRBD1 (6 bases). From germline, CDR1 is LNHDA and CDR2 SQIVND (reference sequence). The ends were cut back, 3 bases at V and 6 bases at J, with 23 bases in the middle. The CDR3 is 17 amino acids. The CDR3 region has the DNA TGTGCCAGTAGTATGGGCGCAGGGGCAGTTTCATCGGATGGCTACACCTTC. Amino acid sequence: CASSMGAGAVSSDGYTF.

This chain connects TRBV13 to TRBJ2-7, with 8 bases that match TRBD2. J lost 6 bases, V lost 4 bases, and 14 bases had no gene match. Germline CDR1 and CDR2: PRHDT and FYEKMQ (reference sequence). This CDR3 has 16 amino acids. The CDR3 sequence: CASSSPEGLDSFEQYF. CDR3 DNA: TGTGCCAGCAGCTCCCCTGAGGGACTAGATAGCTTCGAGCAGTACTTC. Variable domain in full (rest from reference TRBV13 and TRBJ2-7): AAGVIQSPRHLIKEKRETATLKCYPIPRHDTVYWYQQGPGQDPQFLISFYEKMQSDKGSIPDRFSAQQFSDYHSELNMSSLELGDSALYFCASSSPEGLDSFEQYFGPGTRLTVT.

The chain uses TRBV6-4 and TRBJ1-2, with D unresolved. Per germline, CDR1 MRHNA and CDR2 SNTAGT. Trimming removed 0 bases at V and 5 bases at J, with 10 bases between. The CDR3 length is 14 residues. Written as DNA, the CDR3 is TGTGCCAGCAGTGACTCGATGAGAAGTTATGGCTACACCTTC. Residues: CASSDSMRSYGYTF.

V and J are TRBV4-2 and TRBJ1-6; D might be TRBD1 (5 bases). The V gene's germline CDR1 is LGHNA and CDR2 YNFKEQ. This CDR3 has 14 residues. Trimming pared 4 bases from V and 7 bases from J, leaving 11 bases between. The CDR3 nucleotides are TGTGCCAGCAGCCTGTGGGGGGGGAATTCACCCCTCCACTTT. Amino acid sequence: CASSLWGGNSPLHF.

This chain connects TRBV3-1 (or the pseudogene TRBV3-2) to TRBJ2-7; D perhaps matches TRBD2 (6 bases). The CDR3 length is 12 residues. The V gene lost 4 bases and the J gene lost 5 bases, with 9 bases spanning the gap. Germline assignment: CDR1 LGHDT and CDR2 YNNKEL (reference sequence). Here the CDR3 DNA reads TGTGCCAGCAGCCTCGGGAGCAACGAGCAGTACTTC. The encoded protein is CASSLGSNEQYF.

CDR3 nucleotide sequence: TGTGCCAGCAGCCCCGACAGGGGGAACACTGAAGCTTTCTTT. Amino acids: CASSPDRGNTEAFF. The chain is built from TRBV11-1 and TRBJ1-1, with 8 bases that match TRBD1. Trimming took 5 bases from V and 1 from J; bases not matched to a gene: 3. There are 14 residues in the CDR3. Germline-derived CDR1 and CDR2 are SGHAT and FQDESV (reference sequence).

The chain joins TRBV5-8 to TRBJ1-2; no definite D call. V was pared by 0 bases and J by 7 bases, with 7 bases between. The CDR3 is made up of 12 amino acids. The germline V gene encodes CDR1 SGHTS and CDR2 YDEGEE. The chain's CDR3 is CASSLAPSGYTF. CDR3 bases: TGTGCCAGCAGCTTGGCCCCCTCTGGCTACACCTTC.

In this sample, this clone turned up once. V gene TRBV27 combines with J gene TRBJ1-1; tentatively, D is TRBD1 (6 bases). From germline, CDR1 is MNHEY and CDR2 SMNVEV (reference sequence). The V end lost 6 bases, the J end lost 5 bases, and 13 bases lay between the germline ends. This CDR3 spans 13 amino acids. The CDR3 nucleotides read TGTGCCAGCAGGAGAGGGGGTTGGACTGAAGCTTTCTTT. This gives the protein CASRRGGWTEAFF.

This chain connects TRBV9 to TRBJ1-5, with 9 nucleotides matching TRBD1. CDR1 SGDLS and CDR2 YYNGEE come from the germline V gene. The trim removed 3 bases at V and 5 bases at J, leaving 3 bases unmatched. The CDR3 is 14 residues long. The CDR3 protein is CASSAGQGYQPQHF. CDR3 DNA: TGTGCCAGCAGCGCGGGACAGGGATATCAGCCCCAGCATTTT.

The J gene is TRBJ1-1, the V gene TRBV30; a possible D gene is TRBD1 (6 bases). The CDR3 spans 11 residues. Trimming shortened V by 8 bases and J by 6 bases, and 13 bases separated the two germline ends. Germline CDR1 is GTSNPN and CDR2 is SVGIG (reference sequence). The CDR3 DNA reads TGTGCCGGATCTACAGGGCCTGAAGCTTTCTTT. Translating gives CAGSTGPEAFF.

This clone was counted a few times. For the CDR3, the DNA is TGTGCCAGCAGTGAAATGGGACAGCTTCCACCCCTCCACTTT. Translation: CASSEMGQLPPLHF. The rearrangement uses TRBV6-1 and TRBJ1-6; 7 positions agree with TRBD1. CDR3 size: 14 residues. Germline values: CDR1 MNHNS, CDR2 SASEGT. V lost 2 bases, J lost 11 bases, and 6 bases stayed unmatched.

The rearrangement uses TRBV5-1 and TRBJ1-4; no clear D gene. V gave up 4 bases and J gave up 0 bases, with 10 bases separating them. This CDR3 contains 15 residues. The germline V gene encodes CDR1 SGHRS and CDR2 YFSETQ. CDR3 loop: CASSAGDPTNEKLFF. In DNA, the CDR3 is TGCGCCAGCAGCGCTGGTGACCCAACTAATGAAAAACTGTTTTTT.

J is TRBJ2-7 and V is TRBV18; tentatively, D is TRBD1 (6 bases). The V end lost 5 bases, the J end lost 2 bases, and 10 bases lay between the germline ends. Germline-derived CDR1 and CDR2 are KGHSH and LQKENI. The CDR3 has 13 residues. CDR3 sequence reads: CASSSDSAYEQYF. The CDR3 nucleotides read TGTGCCAGCTCATCGGACAGTGCCTACGAGCAGTACTTC.